These T cell receptor beta chains were read from a single sample in a study of CD8 T cells in ankylosing spondylitis. TCRdb passed the 5' RACE reads through MiXCR, listing each CDR3 protein once. The table records a few hundred thousand distinct CDR3 sequences, about 22% of them present only once. Specimen: blood, either unsorted or a sorted T cell fraction (not recorded which). These receptors came from a male donor with ankylosing spondylitis. Each CDR3 is given with its conserved first and last residue. Fields, in order: D gene, V gene, J gene, clone size, CDR3 DNA, CDR3 protein. A D gene is named only where the DNA matches it firmly. The size entry is marked missing in some rows and otherwise reads once, few, many or a size class.

>NA|TRBV5-1|TRBJ2-1|few
TGCGCCAGCAGCTTGGCCGTCGGGACCCTCAATGAGCAGTTCTTC
CASSLAVGTLNEQFF
>TRBD1|TRBV20-1|TRBJ1-3|few
TGCAGTGGACAGGGTCCCGGAAACACCATATATTTT
CSGQGPGNTIYF
>TRBD2|TRBV5-1|TRBJ2-7|NA
TGCGCCAGCAGCTTGGCCCTAGCGGGAGGCCCAATAGAATACGAGCAGTACTTC
CASSLALAGGPIEYEQYF
>NA|TRBV20-1|TRBJ2-7|few
TGCAGTGCGGACCGAGCGGGTCGAGCGGACGAGCAGTACTTC
CSADRAGRADEQYF
>NA|TRBV11-3|TRBJ1-1|many
TGTGCCAGCAGCTTATTCCGGGGCACTGAAGCTTTCTTT
CASSLFRGTEAFF
>TRBD2|TRBV10-3|TRBJ2-2|NA
TGTGCCATCAGTGAGTCACGAGCGGGAGCCGACGGGGAGCTGTTTTTT
CAISESRAGADGELFF
>TRBD2|TRBV5-1|TRBJ2-7|NA
TGCGCCAGCAGCCCGTCCGGGACTAGCGGGAGGAGCTCCTACGAGCAGTACTTC
CASSPSGTSGRSSYEQYF
>NA|TRBV5-1|TRBJ1-2|NA
TGCGCCAGCAGCCCCAGGGTGGATGATGGCTACACCTTC
CASSPRVDDGYTF
>NA|TRBV6-5|TRBJ2-3|NA
TGTGCCAGCAGTTACGGTTCTGGGGAACTGATCCACACAGATACGCAGTATTTT
CASSYGSGELIHTDTQYF
>TRBD2|TRBV20-1|TRBJ2-4|NA
TGCAGTGCTAGTCGCCTAGCGGGTTTACTAGACATTCAGTACTTC
CSASRLAGLLDIQYF
>TRBD2|TRBV7-8|TRBJ2-3|NA
TGTGCCAGCAGCAGCGGACTAGCGGGAGGATATACGCAGTATTTT
CASSSGLAGGYTQYF
>NA|TRBV5-5|TRBJ2-1|few
TGTGCCAGCAGCCCGAAACAGCAAATCTACAATGAGCAGTTCTTC
CASSPKQQIYNEQFF
>NA|TRBV7-3|TRBJ2-5|NA
TGTGCCAGCAGCTCCGGGAAGACCCAGTACTTC
CASSSGKTQYF
>NA|TRBV11-1|TRBJ2-5|NA
TGTGCCAGCAGCCTGTTAGAGGTCCCGTGGGGAGAGACCCAGTACTTC
CASSLLEVPWGETQYF
>TRBD2|TRBV7-9|TRBJ2-7|NA
TGTGCCAGCAGCTTCCGAGCGGGAGGGTCCTACGAGCAGTACTTC
CASSFRAGGSYEQYF
>NA|TRBV10-3|TRBJ2-3|few
TGTGCCATCAGTGTTGTCTCCGCTAGCACAGATACGCAGTATTTT
CAISVVSASTDTQYF
>NA|TRBV28|TRBJ2-1|NA
TGTGCCAGCAGTCCGGGGGGCGTCGACTCCTACAATGAGCAGTTCTTC
CASSPGGVDSYNEQFF
>NA|TRBV7-2|TRBJ2-1|NA
TGTGCCAGCAGCTTAGTGACGGCTTACAATGAGCAGTTCTTC
CASSLVTAYNEQFF
>NA|TRBV11-3|TRBJ2-2|NA
TGTGCCAGCAGCTTAAACCCTTTGAGTAAGGCCGGGGAGCTGTTTTTT
CASSLNPLSKAGELFF
>NA|TRBV20-1|TRBJ1-1|NA
TGCAGTGCTAATCGACGAGGCTGGGCTTTCTTT
CSANRRGWAFF
>TRBD1|TRBV20-1|TRBJ1-5|NA
TGCAGTGCCAGCCGCGAGACAGGGAACAATCAGCCCCAGCATTTT
CSASRETGNNQPQHF
>TRBD1|TRBV29-1|TRBJ1-4|few
TGCATTGGGACAGGGGGCGGAAAACTGTTTTTT
CIGTGGGKLFF